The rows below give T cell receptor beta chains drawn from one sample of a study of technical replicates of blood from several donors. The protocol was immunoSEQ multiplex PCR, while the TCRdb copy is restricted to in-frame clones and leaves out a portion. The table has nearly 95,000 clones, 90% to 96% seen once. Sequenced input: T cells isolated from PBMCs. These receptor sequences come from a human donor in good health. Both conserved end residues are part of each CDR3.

CDR3 protein: CASSQVTGDYTEAFF; V gene: TRBV14; J gene: TRBJ1-1
CDR3 protein: CASSTSGNIYNEQFF; V gene: TRBV6-5; J gene: TRBJ2-1
CDR3 protein: CASSFSGIDTQYF; V gene: TRBV7-3; J gene: TRBJ2-3
CDR3 protein: CASSIFSEKLFF; V gene: TRBV19; J gene: TRBJ1-4
CDR3 protein: CASSFRSPHNEQFF; V gene: TRBV11-3; J gene: TRBJ2-1
CDR3 protein: CASSLFGNTEAFF; V gene: TRBV7-2; J gene: TRBJ1-1
CDR3 protein: CASSYSSGNYGYTF; V gene: TRBV6-6; J gene: TRBJ1-2
CDR3 protein: CASDLSGGEVKDTEAFF; V gene: TRBV2; J gene: TRBJ1-1
CDR3 protein: CASSLVPRDRRRSEAFF; V gene: TRBV5-4; J gene: TRBJ1-1
CDR3 protein: CASSQGFGYTF; V gene: TRBV19; J gene: TRBJ1-2
CDR3 protein: CASSGGGPQHF; V gene: TRBV11-2; J gene: TRBJ1-5
CDR3 protein: CATREGRTGELFF; V gene: TRBV5-4; J gene: TRBJ2-2
CDR3 protein: CASSPTGILAKNIQYF; V gene: TRBV7-8; J gene: TRBJ2-4
CDR3 protein: CASSENGSLYTQYF; V gene: TRBV10-1; J gene: TRBJ2-3
CDR3 protein: CASEGLAGGSEQYF; V gene: TRBV7-9; J gene: TRBJ2-7
CDR3 protein: CASSPSGSGEQYF; V gene: TRBV7-3; J gene: TRBJ2-7
CDR3 protein: CASSLVGDQETQYF; V gene: TRBV5-1; J gene: TRBJ2-5
CDR3 protein: CAWSRGIGGAMGPQHF; V gene: TRBV30; J gene: TRBJ1-5
CDR3 protein: CASSMTGGVVKQYF; V gene: TRBV27; J gene: TRBJ2-7
CDR3 protein: CASSVARLSTDTQYF; V gene: TRBV9; J gene: TRBJ2-3
CDR3 protein: CASSWGQGYETQYF; V gene: TRBV27; J gene: TRBJ2-5
CDR3 protein: CASSLGPPKTVPFF; V gene: TRBV28; J gene: TRBJ1-1
CDR3 protein: CASSPGQQETQYF; V gene: TRBV9; J gene: TRBJ2-5
CDR3 protein: CASSSTSSFVETQYF; V gene: TRBV7-2; J gene: TRBJ2-5
CDR3 protein: CASSATGDPYGYTF; V gene: TRBV9; J gene: TRBJ1-2
CDR3 protein: CASSQEGTGATYEQYF; V gene: TRBV27; J gene: TRBJ2-7
CDR3 protein: CASRVGGTEAFF; V gene: TRBV2; J gene: TRBJ1-1
CDR3 protein: CSVEGHPSSYNEQFF; V gene: TRBV29-1; J gene: TRBJ2-1
CDR3 protein: CASSEDSFQETQYF; V gene: TRBV9; J gene: TRBJ2-5
CDR3 protein: CASARGVNTEAFF; V gene: TRBV2; J gene: TRBJ1-1
CDR3 protein: CASSGQTGSNQPQHF; V gene: TRBV19; J gene: TRBJ1-5
CDR3 protein: CASSVDRDSNNEQFF; V gene: TRBV9; J gene: TRBJ2-1
CDR3 protein: CASSQGDYSNQPQHF; V gene: TRBV19; J gene: TRBJ1-5
CDR3 protein: CASSATGTASYEQYF; V gene: TRBV7-3; J gene: TRBJ2-7
CDR3 protein: CASSQGEIEAYEQYF; V gene: TRBV4-1; J gene: TRBJ2-7